Listed here are 7 T cell receptor beta chains from one sample, sequenced in a study of long-term antiretroviral therapy in people with HIV. Sequencing used immunoSEQ v3.0 at survey level. Measured with immunoSEQ multiplex PCR; TCRdb has only the in-frame clones, and not every one. The repertoire includes fewer than 45,000 clones, just under 95% of them detected once, and 3.6% sits in the top ten. This sample comprised unsorted PBMCs, obtained 4.1 years after starting antiretroviral therapy. Receptor source: a woman aged 45 to 65 with HIV.

The chain is built from TRBV7-9 and TRBJ2-6; D possibly corresponds to TRBD1 (6 bases). The CDR3 is 16 residues long. In germline, CDR1 is SEHNR, CDR2 FQNEAQ (reference sequence). Deletions cut 4 bases from V and 0 bases from J, with 10 bases between. CDR3 sequence (DNA): TGTGCCAGCAGCTGGTACAGGGACTCTGGGGCCAACGTCCTGACTTTC. Encoded protein: CASSWYRDSGANVLTF.

V gene TRBV5-1 combines with J gene TRBJ2-7, with 9 nucleotides matching TRBD1. This CDR3 has 15 residues. The V segment lost 2 bases and the J segment 0 bases; nucleotides outside the gene matches: 3. Per germline, CDR1 SGHRS and CDR2 YFSETQ. In nucleotides, the CDR3 is TGCGCCAGCAGCTTCGGACAGGGGAGCTCCTACGAGCAGTACTTC. Its protein is CASSFGQGSSYEQYF. Full variable domain (rest looked up from reference TRBV5-1 and TRBJ2-7): KAGVTQTPRYLIKTRGQQVTLSCSPISGHRSVSWYQQTPGQGLQFLFEYFSETQRNKGNFPGRFSGRQFSNSRSEMNVSTLELGDSALYLCASSFGQGSSYEQYFGPGTRLTVT.

The chain combines TRBV7-2 with TRBJ2-5; 7 nucleotides line up with TRBD2. This CDR3 spans 14 amino acids. Trimming removed 3 bases from V and 5 bases from J; junction bases left unmatched: 6. Looked up from germline, CDR1 is SGHTA and CDR2 is FQGNSA. DNA for the CDR3: TGTGCCAGCAGCTTTAGCGGGTCGGGGGAGACCCAGTACTTC. This sequence encodes CASSFSGSGETQYF.

The chain employs TRBV11-2 and TRBJ1-1; D is perhaps TRBD1 (6 bases). V gave up 5 bases and J gave up 2 bases, with 18 bases separating them. Germline lookup yields CDR1 SGHAT and CDR2 FQNNGV. This CDR3 comprises 16 residues. CDR3 nucleotide sequence: TGTGCCAGCAGCGCCTTCAGGGGTGGGGGAAACACTGAAGCTTTCTTT. Protein product: CASSAFRGGGNTEAFF.

CDR3 nucleotide sequence: TGTGCCAGTAGTCGGACAGGGGTGGACACTGAAGCTTTCTTT. Its translation is CASSRTGVDTEAFF. The V gene is TRBV19, the J gene TRBJ1-1, with 9 bases identical to TRBD1. Trimming removed 5 bases from V and 3 bases from J; junction bases left unmatched: 4. The CDR3 extends over 14 amino acids. Germline assignment: CDR1 LNHDA and CDR2 SQIVND (reference sequence).

The chain uses TRBV6-1 and TRBJ1-2, with D hard to call. The CDR3 sequence is 12 residues long. The V gene's germline CDR1 is MNHNS and CDR2 SASEGT. V lost 7 bases, J lost 6 bases, and 12 bases lay in between. CDR3 DNA sequence: TGTGCCAGCACCGAGGGAGGTCATGGCTACACCTTC. It encodes CASTEGGHGYTF.

The table lists this clone with a few counts. The chain combines TRBV6-1 with TRBJ2-2; D is possibly TRBD2 (7 bases). Germline values: CDR1 MNHNS, CDR2 SASEGT. The CDR3 is 18 amino acids. The V end lost 4 bases, the J end lost 1 base, and 19 bases lay between the germline ends. The CDR3 nucleotides read TGTGCCAGCAGTGTTTTAGGGGGAGCGGGGAGGAACACCGGGGAGCTGTTTTTT. Its translation is CASSVLGGAGRNTGELFF.